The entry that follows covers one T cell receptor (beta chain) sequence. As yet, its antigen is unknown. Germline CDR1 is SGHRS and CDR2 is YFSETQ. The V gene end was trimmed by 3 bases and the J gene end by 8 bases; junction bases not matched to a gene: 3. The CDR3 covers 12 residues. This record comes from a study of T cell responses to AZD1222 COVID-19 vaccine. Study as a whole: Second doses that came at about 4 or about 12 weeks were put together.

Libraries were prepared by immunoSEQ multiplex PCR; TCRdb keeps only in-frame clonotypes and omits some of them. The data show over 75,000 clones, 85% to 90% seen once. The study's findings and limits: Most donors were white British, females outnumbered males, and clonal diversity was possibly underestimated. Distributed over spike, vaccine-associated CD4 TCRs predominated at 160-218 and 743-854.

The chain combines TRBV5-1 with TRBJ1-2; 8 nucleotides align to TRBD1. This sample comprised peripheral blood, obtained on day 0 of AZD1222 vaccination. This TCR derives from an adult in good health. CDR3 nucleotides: TGCGCCAGCAGCTGGGGACAGGAGGGCTACACCTTC. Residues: CASSWGQEGYTF.